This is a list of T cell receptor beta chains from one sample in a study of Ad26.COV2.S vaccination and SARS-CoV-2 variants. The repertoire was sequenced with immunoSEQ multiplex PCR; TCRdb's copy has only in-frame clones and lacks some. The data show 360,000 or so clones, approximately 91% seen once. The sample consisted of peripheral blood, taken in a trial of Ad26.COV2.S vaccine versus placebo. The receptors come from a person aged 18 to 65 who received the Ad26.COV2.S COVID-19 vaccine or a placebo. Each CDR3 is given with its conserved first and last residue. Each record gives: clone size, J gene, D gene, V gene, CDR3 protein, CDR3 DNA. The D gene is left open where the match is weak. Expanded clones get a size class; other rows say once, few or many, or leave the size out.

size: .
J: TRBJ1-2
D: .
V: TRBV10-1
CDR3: CASSESLIYGYTF
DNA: TGCGCCAGCAGTGAGTCGTTAATCTATGGCTACACCTTC

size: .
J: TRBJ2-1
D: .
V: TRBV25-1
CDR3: CASSGQGVAYNEQFF
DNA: TGTGCCAGCAGTGGCCAAGGGGTCGCCTACAATGAGCAGTTCTTC

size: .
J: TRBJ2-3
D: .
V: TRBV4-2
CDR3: CASSNVNTQYF
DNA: TGTGCCAGCAGCAATGTAAATACGCAGTATTTT

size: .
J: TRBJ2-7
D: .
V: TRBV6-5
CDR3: CASSPALVFEQYF
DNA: TGTGCCAGCAGCCCGGCCCTAGTATTCGAGCAGTACTTC

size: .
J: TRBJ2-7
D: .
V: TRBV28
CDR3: CATHPRDSNYEQYF
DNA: TGTGCCACCCATCCCCGGGACTCCAACTACGAGCAGTACTTC

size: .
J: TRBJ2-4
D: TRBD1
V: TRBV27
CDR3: CASSIGTALAKNIQYF
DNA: TGTGCCAGCAGTATAGGGACAGCACTAGCCAAAAACATTCAGTACTTC

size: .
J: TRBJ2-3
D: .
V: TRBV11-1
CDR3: CASSPNWGATDTQYF
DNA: TGTGCCAGCAGCCCCAATTGGGGGGCCACAGATACGCAGTATTTT

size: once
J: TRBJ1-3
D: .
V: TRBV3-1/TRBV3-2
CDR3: CASSPLRTSGNTIYF
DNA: TGTGCCAGCAGCCCACTCCGGACAAGCGGAAACACCATATATTTT

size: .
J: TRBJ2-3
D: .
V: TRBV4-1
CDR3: CASSQLTQTRGVTDTQYF
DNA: TGCGCCAGCAGCCAATTAACACAGACCCGAGGGGTAACAGATACGCAGTATTTT

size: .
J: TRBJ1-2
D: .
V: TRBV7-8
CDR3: CASSKGLNFNYGYTF
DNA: TGTGCCAGCAGCAAGGGACTCAACTTTAACTATGGCTACACCTTC

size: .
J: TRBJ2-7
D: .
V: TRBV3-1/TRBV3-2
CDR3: CASSQDPRKSEQYF
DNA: TGTGCCAGCAGCCAAGATCCCAGGAAATCCGAGCAGTACTTC

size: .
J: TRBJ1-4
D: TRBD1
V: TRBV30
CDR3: CAWARQGMEEKLFF
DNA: TGTGCCTGGGCAAGACAGGGGATGGAGGAAAAACTGTTTTTT

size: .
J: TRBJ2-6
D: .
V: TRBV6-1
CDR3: CASSERLLSGANVLTF
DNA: TGTGCCAGCAGTGAAAGGTTACTCTCTGGGGCCAACGTCCTGACTTTC

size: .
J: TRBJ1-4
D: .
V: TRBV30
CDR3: CAWSNWARDEKLFF
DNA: TGTGCCTGGAGCAACTGGGCACGTGATGAAAAACTGTTTTTT

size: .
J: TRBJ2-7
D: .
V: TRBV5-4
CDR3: CASSLSPGEQYF
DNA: TGTGCCAGCAGCTTGAGCCCGGGAGAGCAGTACTTC

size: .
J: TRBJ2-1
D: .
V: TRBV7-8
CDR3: CASTPVETYNEQFF
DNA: TGTGCCAGCACCCCGGTGGAAACCTACAATGAGCAGTTCTTC

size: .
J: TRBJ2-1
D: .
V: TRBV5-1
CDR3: CASAEWPNEQFF
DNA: TGCGCCAGCGCCGAGTGGCCCAATGAGCAGTTCTTC

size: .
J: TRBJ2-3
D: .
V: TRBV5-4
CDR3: CASSLGTTDTQYF
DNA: TGTGCCAGCAGCCTGGGGACCACAGATACGCAGTATTTT

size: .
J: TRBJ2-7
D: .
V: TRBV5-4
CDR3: CASSRDGVYEQYF
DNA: TGTGCCAGCAGCCGCGATGGCGTCTACGAGCAGTACTTC

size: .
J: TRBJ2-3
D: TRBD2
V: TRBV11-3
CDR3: CASSFGTSGRITQYF
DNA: TGTGCCAGCAGCTTCGGGACTAGCGGGAGGATAACGCAGTATTTT

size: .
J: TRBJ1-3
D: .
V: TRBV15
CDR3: CATSRDRALNTIYF
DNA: TGTGCCACCAGCAGAGACAGGGCGTTAAACACCATATATTTT

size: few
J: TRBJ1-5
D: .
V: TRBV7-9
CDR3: CASSLDINQPQHF
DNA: TGTGCCAGCAGCTTAGATATCAATCAGCCCCAGCATTTT

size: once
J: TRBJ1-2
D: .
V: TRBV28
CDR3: CASSLTNWRTYGHGYTF
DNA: TGTGCCAGCAGTTTAACGAACTGGAGGACCTATGGTCATGGCTACACCTTC

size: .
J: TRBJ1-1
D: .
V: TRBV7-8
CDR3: CASSLAQGKAEAFF
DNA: TGTGCCAGCAGCTTAGCACAGGGCAAGGCTGAAGCTTTCTTT

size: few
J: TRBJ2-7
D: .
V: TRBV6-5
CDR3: CASSLGLMAYEQYF
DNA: TGTGCCAGCAGTCTCGGACTAATGGCCTACGAGCAGTACTTC

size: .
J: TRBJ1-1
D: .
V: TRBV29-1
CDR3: CSFAGSPNTEAFF
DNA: TGCAGCTTCGCCGGGTCTCCGAACACTGAAGCTTTCTTT

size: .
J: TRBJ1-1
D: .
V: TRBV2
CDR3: CASSEQGRSSEAFF
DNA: TGTGCCAGCAGTGAACAGGGAAGGAGCTCTGAAGCTTTCTTT

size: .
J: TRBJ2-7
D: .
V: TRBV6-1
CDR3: CASRDSAFYEQYF
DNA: TGTGCCAGCAGAGACAGTGCCTTCTACGAGCAGTACTTC

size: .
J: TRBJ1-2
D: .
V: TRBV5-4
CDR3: CASSQGPSLDGYTF
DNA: TGTGCCAGCAGTCAAGGGCCATCTCTTGATGGCTACACCTTC

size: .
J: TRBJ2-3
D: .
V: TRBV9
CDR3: CASSVSRSTDTQYF
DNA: TGTGCCAGCAGCGTTTCCAGATCCACAGATACGCAGTATTTT

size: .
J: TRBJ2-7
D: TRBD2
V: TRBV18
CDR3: CASSKTSGDDEQYF
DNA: TGTGCCAGCTCAAAGACTAGCGGGGACGACGAGCAGTACTTC

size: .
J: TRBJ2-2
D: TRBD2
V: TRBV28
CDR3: CASSSGGGRFTGELFF
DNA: TGTGCCAGCAGTAGCGGCGGGGGGCGGTTTACCGGGGAGCTGTTTTTT

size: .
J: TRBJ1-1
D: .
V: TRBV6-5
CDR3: CASSYGQVNTEAFF
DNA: TGTGCCAGCAGTTACGGGCAGGTGAACACTGAAGCTTTCTTT

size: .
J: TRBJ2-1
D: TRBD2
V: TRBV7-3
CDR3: CASSLLGLADNEQFF
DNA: TGTGCCAGCAGCTTACTGGGACTAGCGGACAATGAGCAGTTCTTC

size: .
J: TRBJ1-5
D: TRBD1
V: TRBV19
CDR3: CASSMDRVNQPQHF
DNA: TGTGCCAGTAGTATGGACAGGGTAAATCAGCCCCAGCATTTT

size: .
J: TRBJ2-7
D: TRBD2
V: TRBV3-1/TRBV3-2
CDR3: CASSPGPRGREQYF
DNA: TGTGCCAGCAGCCCGGGTCCTCGCGGGAGGGAGCAGTACTTC

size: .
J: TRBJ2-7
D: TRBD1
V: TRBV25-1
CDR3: CASRPQRGTGNYEQYF
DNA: TGTGCCAGCAGACCTCAGAGAGGGACAGGGAATTACGAGCAGTACTTC

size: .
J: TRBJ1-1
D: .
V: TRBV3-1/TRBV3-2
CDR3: CASSKGGRATEAFF
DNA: TGTGCCAGCAGCAAAGGGGGGAGGGCCACTGAAGCTTTCTTT

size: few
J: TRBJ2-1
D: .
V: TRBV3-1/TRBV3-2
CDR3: CASSQDPHRDEQFF
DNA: TGTGCCAGCAGCCAAGATCCACACAGGGATGAGCAGTTCTTC

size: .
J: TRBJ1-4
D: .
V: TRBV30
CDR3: CAWSPRGGLATNEKLFF
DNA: TGTGCCTGGAGTCCCCGTGGGGGCCTTGCAACTAATGAAAAACTGTTTTTT

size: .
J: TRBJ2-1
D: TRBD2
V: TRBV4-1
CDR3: CASSQEGSGRNNEQFF
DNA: TGCGCCAGCAGCCAAGAAGGTAGCGGGAGAAATAATGAGCAGTTCTTC

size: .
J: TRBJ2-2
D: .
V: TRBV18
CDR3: CASSPDLGAGELFF
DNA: TGTGCCAGCTCACCAGACCTCGGGGCCGGGGAGCTGTTTTTT

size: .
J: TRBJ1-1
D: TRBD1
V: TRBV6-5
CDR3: CASRDWTGQNTEAFF
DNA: TGTGCCAGCAGAGACTGGACAGGGCAGAACACTGAAGCTTTCTTT

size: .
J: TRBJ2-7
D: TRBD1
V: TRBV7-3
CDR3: CASSPTGGETYEQYF
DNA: TGTGCCAGCAGCCCGACAGGGGGCGAGACCTACGAGCAGTACTTC

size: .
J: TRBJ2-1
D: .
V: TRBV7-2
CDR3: CASSQRMAGSSYNEQFF
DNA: TGTGCCAGCAGCCAGCGCATGGCGGGGAGCTCCTACAATGAGCAGTTCTTC

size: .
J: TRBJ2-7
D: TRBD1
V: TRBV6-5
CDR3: CASRRGGTGSYEQYF
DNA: TGTGCCAGCAGACGAGGGGGGACAGGGTCCTACGAGCAGTACTTC

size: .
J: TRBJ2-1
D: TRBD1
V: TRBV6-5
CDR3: CASSYVRGRGDEQFF
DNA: TGTGCCAGCAGTTACGTAAGGGGGCGAGGCGATGAGCAGTTCTTC

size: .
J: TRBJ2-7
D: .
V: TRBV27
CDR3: CASIHRRSGAVYEQYF
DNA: TGTGCCAGCATCCACCGAAGGTCGGGAGCGGTGTACGAGCAGTACTTC

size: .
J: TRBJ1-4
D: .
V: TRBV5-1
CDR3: CASSRTLTGINEKLFF
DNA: TGCGCCAGCAGCCGAACATTGACAGGCATTAATGAAAAACTGTTTTTT

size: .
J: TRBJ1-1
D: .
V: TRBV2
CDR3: CASSEMDGTEAFF
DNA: TGTGCCAGCAGTGAGATGGACGGCACTGAAGCTTTCTTT

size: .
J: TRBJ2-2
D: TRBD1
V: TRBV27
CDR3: CASSRKWGQGGTGELFF
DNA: TGTGCCAGCAGCCGAAAGTGGGGACAGGGGGGTACCGGGGAGCTGTTTTTT

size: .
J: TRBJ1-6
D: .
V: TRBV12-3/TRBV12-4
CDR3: CASSLENSPLHF
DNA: TGTGCCAGCAGTTTAGAGAATTCACCCCTCCACTTT